The 25 T cell receptor beta chains below come from one sample, sequenced in a study of cytomegalovirus exposure and HLA in healthy donors. A multiplex PCR was run with 60 Vbeta primers and 13 Jbeta primers. Profiled with immunoSEQ multiplex PCR; TCRdb holds only in-frame clones, not every one. The sample shows about 140,000 clones, around two thirds of them seen only once. Sequencing was performed on PBMCs. These receptors were taken from a man aged 30 to 39 in good health and CMV-seropositive.

This chain uses TRBV7-2 with TRBJ2-6; D possibly corresponds to TRBD2 (6 bases). Trimming took off 5 bases at V and 8 bases at J, with 13 bases between the two ends. Per the germline V gene, CDR1 is SGHTA and CDR2 is FQGNSA. The CDR3 length is 14 residues. The CDR3 DNA is TGTGCCAGCAGCCCTGGGGCGGGAACCAACGTCCTGACTTTC. Residues: CASSPGAGTNVLTF.

V is TRBV6-5 and J is TRBJ2-5; 7 nucleotides align to TRBD1. The V gene's germline CDR1 is MNHEY and CDR2 SVGAGI. The V gene end was trimmed by 5 bases and the J gene end by 4 bases; junction bases not matched to a gene: 7. This CDR3 is built from 14 residues. The chain's CDR3 is CASSDRVVGETQYF. CDR3 bases: TGTGCCAGCAGTGACAGGGTGGTCGGAGAGACCCAGTACTTC.

The J gene is TRBJ2-2, the V gene TRBV19; 11 nucleotides align to TRBD2. Trimming took 5 bases from V and 0 from J; bases not matched to a gene: 5. Germline V gene data show CDR1 as LNHDA and CDR2 as SQIVND (reference sequence). This CDR3 comprises 17 residues. In DNA form, the CDR3 reads TGTGCCAGTAGTCCAATGACTAGCGGGACGAACACCGGGGAGCTGTTTTTT. Its translation: CASSPMTSGTNTGELFF.

This clone was observed a single time. J is TRBJ2-3 and V is TRBV11-2; 8 nucleotides align to TRBD1. V shed 1 base, J shed 2 bases, and the junction held 5 bases outside the gene matches. CDR1 and CDR2 (germline): SGHAT, FQNNGV. The CDR3 length is 16 residues. CDR3 in amino acids: CASSLADRAYTDTQYF. CDR3 sequence (DNA): TGTGCCAGCAGCTTAGCGGACAGGGCATACACAGATACGCAGTATTTT.

This clone was counted a single time. J is TRBJ2-5 and V is TRBV9, with 14 bases identical to TRBD2. The trim removed 0 bases at V and 4 bases at J, leaving 8 bases unmatched. The germline V gene has CDR1 SGDLS and CDR2 YYNGEE. The CDR3 length is 18 residues. Here the CDR3 DNA reads TGTGCCAGCAGCGTAGCCTCGACTAGCGGGAGGGCCGCAGAGACCCAGTACTTC. Translating gives CASSVASTSGRAAETQYF.

The rearrangement links TRBV7-3 to TRBJ1-1, with a tentative D call TRBD1 (5 bases). V was pared by 4 bases and J by 8 bases, with 14 bases between. This CDR3 comprises 13 residues. Germline CDR1 and CDR2: SGHTA and FQGTGA. DNA for the CDR3: TGTGCCAGCAGCTCCCCGGGACTTTCCGAAGCTTTCTTT. It translates to CASSSPGLSEAFF.

This clone was seen only once. The chain joins TRBV4-1 to TRBJ2-1; 8 bases fit TRBD1. This CDR3 region has 15 residues. J gave up 4 bases and V 4 bases, and 6 bases lay outside the gene matches. Germline-derived CDR1 and CDR2 are MGHRA and YSYEKL. CDR3 protein: CASSLRDRNYNEQFF. CDR3 in DNA: TGCGCCAGCAGCCTTCGGGACAGGAATTACAATGAGCAGTTCTTC.

V is TRBV30 and J is TRBJ2-3; TRBD2 agrees at 10 bases. This CDR3 spans 14 amino acids. J was trimmed by 3 bases and V by 2 bases; bases with no gene match: 2. Per germline, CDR1 GTSNPN and CDR2 SVGIG (reference sequence). The CDR3 loop reads CAWSIAGGTDTQYF. CDR3 nucleotides: TGTGCCTGGAGTATAGCGGGAGGAACAGATACGCAGTATTTT.

The J gene is TRBJ2-7, the V gene TRBV19, with 10 bases that match TRBD1. The germline V gene has CDR1 LNHDA and CDR2 SQIVND (reference sequence). The CDR3 covers 18 residues. V lost 3 bases to trimming and J lost 6 bases; unmatched junction nucleotides: 17. The CDR3 DNA follows: TGTGCCAGTAGTATGGACGCCGGGACAGGGGACCCCCTCTTCGAGCAGTACTTC. Translated: CASSMDAGTGDPLFEQYF.

In this sample, this clone turned up a few times. This sequence joins TRBV10-3 and TRBJ1-5; D is perhaps TRBD1 (6 bases). Trimming left V 3 bases short and J 4 bases short, with 13 bases between. CDR1 and CDR2 from the germline V gene are ENHRY and SYGVKD. This CDR3 is built from 15 residues. The CDR3 DNA reads as TGTGCCATCAGTGACCCGGACAGCAGAAATCAGCCCCAGCATTTT. Translation gives CAISDPDSRNQPQHF.

The chain uses TRBV30 and TRBJ1-3; D not certain. Trimming removed 4 bases from V and 0 bases from J, with 10 bases in between. CDR1 GTSNPN and CDR2 SVGIG come from the germline V gene (reference sequence). The CDR3 has 14 amino acids. The CDR3 is CAWTLRDSGNTIYF. CDR3 DNA sequence: TGTGCCTGGACCCTCCGGGACTCTGGAAACACCATATATTTT.

J is TRBJ2-1 and V is TRBV2, with TRBD2 identical over 10 bases. Germline V CDR1 and CDR2: SNHLY, FYNNEI. J lost 9 bases, V lost 6 bases, and 11 bases had no gene match. The CDR3 covers 15 residues. CDR3 nucleotide sequence: TGTGCCAGCAGGCCCGGGGTAGCGGGAGGAGGTGAGCAGTTCTTC. Protein product: CASRPGVAGGGEQFF.

J is TRBJ2-7 and V is TRBV11-1, with D perhaps matching TRBD1 (7 bases). This CDR3 contains 15 residues. Germline assignment: CDR1 SGHAT and CDR2 FQDESV (reference sequence). Deletions cut 5 bases from V and 4 bases from J, with 18 bases between. Here the CDR3 reads CASSPPRGRGYEQYF. The CDR3 bases are TGTGCCAGCAGCCCCCCGAGGGGGCGGGGATACGAGCAGTACTTC.

J is TRBJ1-4 and V is TRBV15; TRBD1 might be the D (6 bases). Trimming removed 3 bases at V and 5 bases at J, with 13 bases between. The CDR3 consists of 15 residues. Looked up from germline, CDR1 is LNHNV and CDR2 is YYDKDF (reference sequence). CDR3 sequence: CATSRLGQRNEKLFF. The CDR3 coding sequence is TGTGCCACCAGCAGGTTAGGACAGAGAAATGAAAAACTGTTTTTT.

This sequence joins TRBV5-1 and TRBJ1-5; D unresolved. Germline CDR1 reads SGHRS; CDR2 reads YFSETQ. The CDR3 sequence is 13 residues long. Trimming shortened V by 6 bases and J by 6 bases, and 13 bases separated the two germline ends. DNA of the CDR3: TGCGCCAGCACCCCCACAGAGGGTCAGCCCCAGCATTTT. It codes for CASTPTEGQPQHF.

The V and J genes are TRBV4-1 and TRBJ2-7; D might be TRBD2 (7 bases). V lost 4 bases and J lost 2, with 21 bases in between. The CDR3 length is 17 residues. CDR1 MGHRA and CDR2 YSYEKL come from the germline V gene. In nucleotides, the CDR3 is TGCGCCAGCAGCCGGGGAGGAATGGGCGGGGGCACCTACGAGCAGTACTTC. Protein product: CASSRGGMGGGTYEQYF.

The chain combines TRBV28 with TRBJ2-3; 7 bases agree with TRBD1. With V trimmed by 1 base and J by 0 bases, 7 bases remained unmatched. The CDR3 length is 17 residues. The germline V gene has CDR1 MDHEN and CDR2 SYDVKM. CDR3 protein: CASSLLTGTASTDTQYF. CDR3 nucleotide sequence: TGTGCCAGCAGTTTATTAACCGGGACAGCTAGCACAGATACGCAGTATTTT. Full variable domain (remainder filled in from reference TRBV28 and TRBJ2-3): DVKVTQSSRYLVKRTGEKVFLECVQDMDHENMFWYRQDPGLGLRLIYFSYDVKMKEKGDIPEGYSVSREKKERFSLILESASTNQTSMYLCASSLLTGTASTDTQYFGPGTRLTVL.

The J gene is TRBJ1-1, the V gene TRBV27; D perhaps matches TRBD1 (6 bases). The V gene's germline CDR1 is MNHEY and CDR2 SMNVEV (reference sequence). This CDR3 comprises 15 residues. V gave up 5 bases and J gave up 0 bases, with 13 bases separating them. This CDR3 is CASSKQGFMNTEAFF. The CDR3 region has the DNA TGTGCCAGCAGTAAACAGGGATTCATGAACACTGAAGCTTTCTTT.

The CDR3 coding sequence is TGTGCCAGCAGCGTAACCAGGGGCCCGAACACTGAAGCTTTCTTT. Amino acids: CASSVTRGPNTEAFF. The chain employs TRBV9 and TRBJ1-1; D may be TRBD1 (6 bases). The CDR3 totals 15 residues. From germline, CDR1 is SGDLS and CDR2 YYNGEE. V was clipped by 1 base and J by 1 base, with 11 bases between them. The full variable domain, its missing parts supplied by reference TRBV9 and TRBJ1-1, is DSGVTQTPKHLITATGQRVTLRCSPRSGDLSVYWYQQSLDQGLQFLIQYYNGEERAKGNILERFSAQQFPDLHSELNLSSLELGDSALYFCASSVTRGPNTEAFFGQGTRLTVV.

The rearrangement uses TRBV30 and TRBJ2-6; unclear D gene. The CDR3 consists of 16 residues. The germline V and J ends were trimmed by 2 bases and 0 bases, with 11 bases remaining between them. CDR1 is GTSNPN, CDR2 SVGIG, per germline (reference sequence). CDR3 sequence reads: CAWSFPTVSGANVLTF. CDR3 nucleotides: TGTGCCTGGAGTTTTCCAACAGTCTCTGGGGCCAACGTCCTGACTTTC.

This clone has only a few counts. This rearrangement joins TRBV14 to TRBJ2-7; a weak D match, TRBD1 (5 bases). The germline V gene encodes CDR1 SGHDN and CDR2 FVKESK. V was shortened by 4 bases and J by 5 bases, with 18 bases between the two germline ends. The CDR3 length is 15 residues. CDR3 amino acids: CASSLMPQGRHEQYF. CDR3 nucleotide sequence: TGTGCCAGCAGCCTAATGCCTCAGGGTCGTCACGAGCAGTACTTC.

The chain is built from TRBV7-3 and TRBJ2-7, with 9 bases fitting TRBD1. The CDR3 consists of 17 residues. CDR1 and CDR2 (germline): SGHTA, FQGTGA. Trimming removed 6 bases from V and 2 bases from J; junction bases left unmatched: 14. The DNA of the CDR3 is TGTGCCAGCAGATACGAGCAAGGACAGGGGATCACCTACGAGCAGTACTTC. Translating it yields CASRYEQGQGITYEQYF.

This clone was seen only a few times. The chain joins TRBV9 to TRBJ1-2; D not resolved. V dropped 0 bases and J dropped 1 base, with 10 bases sitting between them. CDR1 is SGDLS and CDR2 is YYNGEE in the germline V gene. The CDR3 loop spans 15 amino acids. The CDR3 is CASSVGAGGNYGYTF. For the CDR3, the DNA is TGTGCCAGCAGCGTAGGCGCAGGAGGTAACTATGGCTACACCTTC.

The CDR3: CASRPGQGTGELFF. The CDR3 region has the DNA TGTGCCAGTAGGCCGGGACAGGGCACCGGGGAGCTGTTTTTT. The chain joins TRBV19 to TRBJ2-2; 9 nucleotides agree with TRBD1. CDR1 and CDR2 from the germline V gene are LNHDA and SQIVND (reference sequence). The junction had 3 bases not matched to a gene; V was cut back by 6 bases and J by 4 bases. The CDR3 runs 14 residues.

Details on this clone: At one end, the junction sequence differs from germline, possibly due to a read error. The J gene is TRBJ2-1, the V gene TRBV7-9; 12 nucleotides agree with TRBD2. Germline values: CDR1 SEHNR, CDR2 FQNEAQ (reference sequence). The CDR3 covers 15 residues. CDR3 nucleotide sequence: TGTTCCAGCAGCTCCGGGACTAGCGGGTACAATGAGCAGTTCTTC. This translates into CSSSSGTSGYNEQFF.